This entry describes one T cell receptor (beta chain). Profiled with immunoSEQ multiplex PCR; TCRdb holds only in-frame clones, not every one. The sample has 250,000 or so clones, 85% to 90% seen once. The sample comes from a study of blood T cell repertoires in COVID-19. The sample consisted of PBMCs or T cells enriched from blood (not recorded which). This TCR was sampled from a woman aged 25 to 39 with acute COVID-19.

CDR3 sequence: CASSQVLTTLNTEAFF. Here the CDR3 DNA reads TGTGCCAGCAGCCAAGTCTTGACAACCCTGAACACTGAAGCTTTCTTT. The rearrangement links TRBV14 to TRBJ1-1; the D is unclear. CDR1 and CDR2 (germline): SGHDN, FVKESK. V gave up 1 base and J gave up 0 bases, with 12 bases separating them. The CDR3 extends over 16 amino acids.